The rows below give T cell receptor gamma chains drawn from one sample of a study of intestinal T cells in coeliac disease. TCRdb ran CATT on the multiplex PCR reads. Altogether roughly 630 gamma-chain clones are present, roughly three fifths being singletons, with the ten largest covering approximately 20%. Sequenced sample: a duodenal biopsy. These TCRs come from a human donor who served as a control with a normal duodenal biopsy, not a healthy volunteer. Both conserved end residues are part of each CDR3. Each record gives: J gene, clone size, V gene, CDR3 protein, CDR3 DNA. Size tells how often a clone was seen (once, few, many) or the class of an expanded clone, and some rows leave it out.

>TRGJP2|once|TRGV8
CATWSVRLGSSDWIKTF
TGTGCCACCTGGTCCGTCCGACTAGGGAGTAGTGATTGGATCAAGACGTTT
>TRGJP2|large|TRGV2
CATWDGPGDGDWIKTF
TGTGCCACCTGGGACGGGCCGGGAGATGGTGATTGGATCAAGACGTTT
>TRGJP2|hyperexpanded|TRGV2
CATWDGRGDWIKTF
TGTGCCACCTGGGACGGGCGGGGGGATTGGATCAAGACGTTT
>TRGJP2|-|TRGV8
CATWDSLEGSDWIKTF
TGTGCCACCTGGGATAGCCTGGAGGGTAGTGATTGGATCAAGACGTTT
>TRGJ1/TRGJ2|-|TRGV2
CAHRDRSYKKLF
TGTGCCCACCGGGACCGATCATATAAGAAACTCTTT
>TRGJ1/TRGJ2|-|TRGV4
CATWDSEAINKKLF
TGTGCCACCTGGGATAGTGAGGCGATTAATAAGAAACTCTTT
>TRGJP1|few|TRGV5
CATWDRRCWFKIF
TGTGCCACCTGGGACAGGCGGTGTTGGTTCAAGATATTT
>TRGJP1|-|TRGV2
CATWRIPLGWFKIF
TGTGCCACCTGGCGCATACCACTTGGTTGGTTCAAGATATTT
>TRGJP2|few|TRGV8
CATWVYIVVDWIKTF
TGTGCCACCTGGGTCTATATAGTAGTTGATTGGATCAAGACGTTT
>TRGJ1/TRGJ2|hyperexpanded|TRGV3
CATWDSLNYYKKLF
TGTGCCACCTGGGACAGCCTAAATTATTATAAGAAACTCTTT
>TRGJ1/TRGJ2|-|TRGV9
CALWRCGRYYKKLF
TGTGCCTTGTGGAGGTGTGGAAGATATTATAAGAAACTCTTT
>TRGJ1/TRGJ2|-|TRGV5
CATWDRPFFFFYYKKLF
TGTGCCACCTGGGACAGGCCATTTTTTTTTTTTTATTATAAGAAACTCTTT
>TRGJ1/TRGJ2|few|TRGV10
CAAWDLGDKKLF
TGTGCTGCGTGGGATTTGGGGGATAAGAAACTCTTT
>TRGJ1/TRGJ2|-|TRGV10
CAAWDYSDYYKKLF
TGTGCTGCGTGGGATTATTCAGATTATTATAAGAAACTCTTT
>TRGJ1/TRGJ2|-|TRGV10
CAAWDKINKKLF
TGTGCTGCGTGGGATAAAATTAATAAGAAACTCTTT
>TRGJ1/TRGJ2|-|TRGV5
CAHLGQAERGYYKKLF
TGTGCCCACCTGGGACAGGCGGAGAGGGGTTATTATAAGAAACTCTTT
>TRGJP1|-|TRGV10
CAAWIISGWFKIF
TGTGCTGCGTGGATTATATCTGGTTGGTTCAAGATATTT
>TRGJ1/TRGJ2|few|TRGV3
CATWDLYGKLF
TGTGCCACCTGGGACCTATACGGGAAACTCTTT
>TRGJ1/TRGJ2|-|TRGV10
CAAWDFMVVSYYKKLF
TGTGCTGCGTGGGATTTTATGGTCGTAAGTTATTATAAGAAACTCTTT
>TRGJ1/TRGJ2|-|TRGV5
CAAWDRPFFFFYYKKLF
TGTGCCGCCTGGGACAGGCCATTCTTTTTTTTTTATTATAAGAAACTCTTT
>TRGJ1/TRGJ2|-|TRGV3
CATWDRLVTKLF
TGTGCCACCTGGGACAGGCTAGTAACGAAACTCTTT
>TRGJP1|large|TRGV2
CATWDGPDTTGWFKIF
TGTGCCACCTGGGACGGGCCGGATACCACTGGTTGGTTCAAGATATTT
>TRGJ1/TRGJ2|-|TRGV9
CALWEGAVIKKLF
TGTGCCTTGTGGGAGGGGGCGGTTATAAAGAAACTCTTT
>TRGJ1/TRGJ2|large|TRGV10
CAAWDYYKKLF
TGTGCTGCGTGGGATTATTATAAGAAACTCTTT
>TRGJ1/TRGJ2|-|TRGV3
CAHLGQAGEKLF
TGTGCCCACCTGGGACAGGCGGGGGAGAAACTCTTT
>TRGJP1|-|TRGV10
CAAWDYFTGWFKIF
TGTGCTGCGTGGGATTATTTCACTGGTTGGTTCAAGATATTT
>TRGJ1/TRGJ2|-|TRGV11
CTTVPAGLRHEKLF
-
>TRGJ1/TRGJ2|-|TRGV10
CAAWDYSRDYYKKLF
TGTGCTGCGTGGGATTATTCCCGAGATTATTATAAGAAACTCTTT
>TRGJ1/TRGJ2|-|TRGV8
CATRWKKLF
TGTGCCACACGTTGGAAGAAACTCTTT
>TRGJ1/TRGJ2|-|TRGV5
CATWDRHVIIKKLF
TGTGCCACCTGGGACAGGCATGTTATTATAAAGAAACTCTTT
>TRGJ1/TRGJ2|few|TRGV4
CATWDGLVITKLF
TGTGCCACCTGGGATGGGCTGGTTATAACGAAACTCTTT
>TRGJ1/TRGJ2|-|TRGV10
CAASELIVRKLF
TGTGCTGCGTCGGAACTTATAGTAAGAAAACTCTTT
>TRGJ1/TRGJ2|-|TRGV11
CATLYKKLF
TGTGCCACATTATATAAGAAACTCTTT
>TRGJ1/TRGJ2|few|TRGV4
CALGWRGRYKKLF
TGTGCACTGGGATGGCGGGGGAGATATAAGAAACTCTTT
>TRGJP1|-|TRGV4
CAPAAGWFKIF
TGTGCCCCCGCAGCTGGTTGGTTCAAGATATTT
>TRGJ1/TRGJ2|-|TRGV3
CATWDEAGEKLF
TGTGCCACCTGGGACGAGGCGGGGGAGAAACTCTTT